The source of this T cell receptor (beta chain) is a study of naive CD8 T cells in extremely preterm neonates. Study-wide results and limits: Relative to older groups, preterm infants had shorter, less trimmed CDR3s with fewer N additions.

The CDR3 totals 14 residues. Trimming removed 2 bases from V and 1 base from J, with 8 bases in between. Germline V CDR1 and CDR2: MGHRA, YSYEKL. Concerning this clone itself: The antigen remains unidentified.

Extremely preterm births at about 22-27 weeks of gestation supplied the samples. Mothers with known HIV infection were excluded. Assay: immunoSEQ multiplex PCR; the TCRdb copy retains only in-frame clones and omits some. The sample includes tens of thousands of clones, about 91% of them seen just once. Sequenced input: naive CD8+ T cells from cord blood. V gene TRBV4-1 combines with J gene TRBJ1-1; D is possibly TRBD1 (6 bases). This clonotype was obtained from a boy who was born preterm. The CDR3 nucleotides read TGCGCCAGCAGCCAACCCAGGGGGAACACTGAAGCTTTCTTT. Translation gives CASSQPRGNTEAFF.